The 26 T cell receptor beta chains below all came from one sample that was sequenced in a study of T cell responses to AZD1222 COVID-19 vaccine. Sequencing was performed with immunoSEQ multiplex PCR; in TCRdb, only in-frame clones are kept and a portion is missing. The sample records around 200,000 clones, approximately 93% being singletons. Specimen: peripheral blood, collected on day 0 of AZD1222 vaccination. The receptors derive from an adult in good health.

The J gene is TRBJ2-7, the V gene TRBV7-9, with 8 bases aligning to TRBD1. J was trimmed by 3 bases and V by 5 bases; bases with no gene match: 6. The CDR3 is 14 residues long. Germline-derived CDR1 and CDR2 are SEHNR and FQNEAQ (reference sequence). CDR3 DNA: TGTGCCAGCAGCGGTCCGGGACAGGACTACGAGCAGTACTTC. Protein: CASSGPGQDYEQYF.

The CDR3 coding sequence is TGTGCCATCAGTGAGTCGGGCCGGGGCGAGCAGTACTTC. Translating gives CAISESGRGEQYF. The chain joins TRBV10-3 to TRBJ2-7, with D perhaps matching TRBD2 (5 bases). The germline CDR1 and CDR2 sequences are ENHRY and SYGVKD. Trimming removed 0 bases at V and 6 bases at J, with 9 bases between. This CDR3 has 13 amino acids.

This clone appeared a single time. V usage is TRBV19 and J usage is TRBJ1-1; D might be TRBD1 (6 bases). This CDR3 spans 16 amino acids. CDR1 LNHDA and CDR2 SQIVND come from the germline V gene (reference sequence). V gave up 5 bases and J gave up 3 bases, with 19 bases separating them. CDR3 in DNA: TGTGCCAGTAGTGCCGGAAACGGGACAAACGACACTGAAGCTTTCTTT. It encodes CASSAGNGTNDTEAFF.

The V and J genes are TRBV21-1 and TRBJ1-6; TRBD1, as called in the table, went unchecked against the DNA. TRBV21-1 is a known pseudogene. This CDR3 contains 19 residues. The CDR3 DNA reads as TGTGCCAGCAGCAACCCCCACAGGGGCTCTGTTTTATATAATTCACCCCTCCACTTT. It specifies CASSNPHRGSVLYNSPLHF.

The J gene is TRBJ1-2, the V gene TRBV14; D not resolved. CDR1 and CDR2 from the germline V gene are SGHDN and FVKESK. Trimming removed 2 bases at V and 0 bases at J, with 10 bases between. The CDR3 has 15 residues. The DNA for the CDR3 is TGTGCCAGCAGCCAAACGAGAAAGGCTAACTATGGCTACACCTTC. It is translated as CASSQTRKANYGYTF. Full variable domain (rest looked up from reference TRBV14 and TRBJ1-2): EAGVTQFPSHSVIEKGQTVTLRCDPISGHDNLYWYRRVMGKEIKFLLHFVKESKQDESGMPNNRFLAERTGGTYSTLKVQPAELEDSGVYFCASSQTRKANYGYTFGSGTRLTVV.

This chain connects TRBV11-2 to TRBJ2-3; perhaps TRBD2 as D (6 bases). CDR1 is SGHAT and CDR2 is FQNNGV in the germline V gene. The CDR3 is 16 amino acids. With 4 bases removed from V and 0 bases from J, the gap between germline ends came to 14 bases. The CDR3 reads CASSSPQRASTDTQYF. DNA of the CDR3: TGTGCCAGCAGCTCCCCCCAGCGGGCCAGCACAGATACGCAGTATTTT.

The J gene is TRBJ2-1, the V gene TRBV20-1; 12 nucleotides align to TRBD2. V lost 3 bases and J lost 6; bases outside the gene matches: 3. CDR1 is DFQATT and CDR2 is SNEGSKA in the germline V gene (reference sequence). This CDR3 comprises 14 residues. For the CDR3, the DNA is TGCAGTGCTAGTCGGACTAGCGGGGCCAATGAGCAGTTCTTC. Translated, it gives CSASRTSGANEQFF.

The V and J genes are TRBV7-8 and TRBJ1-5; unclear D gene. This CDR3 has 15 residues. Germline CDR1 reads SGHVS; CDR2 reads FQNEAQ. Trimming removed 2 bases from V and 2 bases from J, with 10 bases in between. Here the CDR3 reads CASSLSLSGNQPQHF. In DNA form, the CDR3 reads TGTGCCAGCAGCTTATCTTTGTCAGGCAATCAGCCCCAGCATTTT.

The gene calls are TRBV5-1 and TRBJ1-1; unclear D gene. Deletions cut 4 bases from V and 1 base from J, with 2 bases between. Germline assignment: CDR1 SGHRS and CDR2 YFSETQ. CDR3 size: 11 residues. CDR3 residues: CASSQNTEAFF. CDR3 nucleotides: TGCGCCAGCAGCCAGAACACTGAAGCTTTCTTT.

The V and J genes are TRBV6-4 and TRBJ2-1, with 8 bases aligning to TRBD2. The CDR3 runs to 15 residues. With 4 bases clipped from V and 5 bases from J, the junction kept 7 bases outside the gene matches. Germline CDR1 is MRHNA and CDR2 is SNTAGT. The CDR3 is CASSATGTRHNEQFF. In DNA form, the CDR3 reads TGTGCCAGCAGTGCAACCGGGACTAGGCACAATGAGCAGTTCTTC.

This clone was detected only once. CDR3 in DNA: TGCGCCAGCAGTCGAGGGTACGAAGCTTTCTTT. This translates into CASSRGYEAFF. The chain is built from TRBV10-1 and TRBJ1-1, with no clear D. The CDR3 is made up of 11 amino acids. Trimming removed 5 bases at V and 8 bases at J, with 9 bases between. The germline V gene has CDR1 WNHNN and CDR2 SYGVQD (reference sequence).

The V and J genes are TRBV3-1 (or the pseudogene TRBV3-2) and TRBJ1-6; D remains unclear. The CDR3 has 12 amino acids. V lost 6 bases, J lost 7 bases, and 7 bases lay in between. Germline loops: CDR1 LGHDT, CDR2 YNNKEL (reference sequence). This chain's CDR3 is CASRQMNSPLHF. CDR3 nucleotide sequence: TGTGCCAGCAGGCAGATGAATTCACCCCTCCACTTT.

The CDR3 loop reads CASSMGGRTDTQYF. CDR3 bases: TGCGCCAGCAGCATGGGGGGCCGCACAGATACGCAGTATTTT. The chain recombines TRBV5-1 with TRBJ2-3; D tentatively fits TRBD1 or TRBD2 (6 bases each). CDR1 is SGHRS, CDR2 YFSETQ, per germline. V lost 4 bases and J 1 base, leaving 10 bases between the germline ends. This CDR3 has 14 residues. Variable domain in full (rest from reference TRBV5-1 and TRBJ2-3): KAGVTQTPRYLIKTRGQQVTLSCSPISGHRSVSWYQQTPGQGLQFLFEYFSETQRNKGNFPGRFSGRQFSNSRSEMNVSTLELGDSALYLCASSMGGRTDTQYFGPGTRLTVL.

The chain employs TRBV5-7 and TRBJ1-1, with D uncertain. TRBV5-7 is an open reading frame, and its role is uncertain. With 5 bases removed from V and 9 bases from J, the gap between germline ends came to 23 bases. CDR3 length: 15 amino acids. This CDR3 reads CASSLSLLRHFKAFF. The CDR3 nucleotides are TGTGCCAGCAGTCTCTCACTGCTGCGACACTTTAAAGCTTTCTTT.

This clone was detected once. The chain carries TRBV27 and TRBJ2-5; the D is unclear. Trimming took 7 bases from V and 6 from J, leaving 18 bases between them. Germline values: CDR1 MNHEY, CDR2 SMNVEV (reference sequence). CDR3 length: 14 amino acids. CDR3: CASKTFRPPKTQYF. The CDR3 DNA is TGTGCCAGCAAAACATTTAGGCCCCCCAAGACCCAGTACTTC.

CDR3 protein: CASSTRGTEAFF. The CDR3 coding sequence is TGTGCCAGTAGTACCCGGGGAACTGAAGCTTTCTTT. This rearrangement joins TRBV19 to TRBJ1-1; D is unresolved. CDR1 LNHDA and CDR2 SQIVND come from the germline V gene (reference sequence). The germline V and J ends were trimmed by 4 bases and 5 bases, with 8 bases remaining between them. This CDR3 has 12 residues.

The V and J genes are TRBV5-1 and TRBJ1-1; D is undetermined. There are 15 residues in the CDR3. CDR1 is SGHRS, CDR2 YFSETQ, per germline. Trimming removed 1 base from V and 1 base from J, with 11 bases in between. The DNA of the CDR3 is TGCGCCAGCAGCTTGAGGGCCGATAAGAACACTGAAGCTTTCTTT. Amino acid sequence: CASSLRADKNTEAFF.

V gene TRBV3-1 (or the pseudogene TRBV3-2) combines with J gene TRBJ2-3; D is unresolved. V dropped 4 bases and J dropped 1 base, with 12 bases sitting between them. The V gene's germline CDR1 is LGHDT and CDR2 YNNKEL (reference sequence). This CDR3 has 15 amino acids. CDR3 DNA: TGTGCCAGCAGCCCCATGAAGGACCGCACAGATACGCAGTATTTT. Protein sequence: CASSPMKDRTDTQYF.

V gene TRBV5-1 combines with J gene TRBJ2-3; D remains ambiguous. Trimming shortened V by 2 bases and J by 1 base, and 2 bases separated the two germline ends. CDR1 and CDR2 from the germline V gene are SGHRS and YFSETQ. The CDR3 spans 12 residues. CDR3 residues: CASSFRTDTQYF. The DNA of the CDR3 is TGCGCCAGCAGCTTCCGCACAGATACGCAGTATTTT.

The genes are TRBV12-3 or TRBV12-4 and TRBJ1-1; D is unclear. V lost 6 bases, J lost 1 base, and 9 bases lay in between. CDR3 length: 13 residues. CDR3 protein: CASSHSSNTEAFF. CDR3 DNA sequence: TGTGCCAGCAGCCATTCATCGAACACTGAAGCTTTCTTT.

The chain links TRBV5-1 to TRBJ1-3; D may be TRBD1 (5 bases). V lost 0 bases, J lost 3 bases, and 10 bases lay in between. Germline loops: CDR1 SGHRS, CDR2 YFSETQ. The CDR3 contains 15 residues. This chain's CDR3 is CASSLGGAGGNTIYF. The CDR3 region has the DNA TGCGCCAGCAGCTTGGGGGGCGCAGGTGGAAACACCATATATTTT.

This rearrangement joins TRBV18 to TRBJ2-5; D perhaps matches TRBD1 (6 bases). The CDR3 spans 13 residues. The ends were cut back, 2 bases at V and 5 bases at J, with 9 bases in the middle. Germline V CDR1 and CDR2: KGHSH, LQKENI. The CDR3 DNA reads TGTGCCAGCTCACCAGGGCAGGGGGAGACCCAGTACTTC. This codes for CASSPGQGETQYF.

This chain links TRBV5-6 with TRBJ1-1; 7 nucleotides agree with TRBD1. The CDR3 loop spans 18 amino acids. The V gene end was trimmed by 3 bases and the J gene end by 2 bases; junction bases not matched to a gene: 16. The V gene's germline CDR1 is SGHDT and CDR2 YYEEEE. The CDR3 spells CASSSDVPGQSVNTEAFF. The DNA of the CDR3 is TGTGCCAGCAGCTCCGACGTCCCGGGACAGAGTGTAAACACTGAAGCTTTCTTT.

J is TRBJ1-1 and V is TRBV6-1, with D unresolved. V lost 3 bases to trimming and J lost 1 base, with 9 bases between them. CDR3 size: 14 residues. CDR1 and CDR2 (germline): MNHNS, SASEGT. The CDR3 coding sequence is TGTGCCAGCAGTGATGGAGTTTGGAACACTGAAGCTTTCTTT. It yields the protein CASSDGVWNTEAFF.

This sequence joins TRBV10-3 and TRBJ2-7; the D is unclear. Germline CDR1 reads ENHRY; CDR2 reads SYGVKD. The CDR3 length is 14 residues. V was shortened by 8 bases and J by 0 bases, with 14 bases between the two germline ends. The CDR3 coding sequence is TGTGCCATCGGAGCCCTACCCCGCTCCTACGAGCAGTACTTC. This sequence encodes CAIGALPRSYEQYF.

The rearrangement links TRBV18 to TRBJ2-3, with 9 bases lining up with TRBD2. Trimming at V came to 3 bases and at J to 6 bases, leaving 7 bases not matched to a gene. CDR3 length: 15 amino acids. Per the germline V gene, CDR1 is KGHSH and CDR2 is LQKENI. The chain's CDR3 is CASSPASGEIDTQYF. CDR3 sequence (DNA): TGTGCCAGCTCACCGGCTAGCGGGGAGATTGATACGCAGTATTTT.